Following are 4 T cell receptor beta chains from one sample sequenced in a study of cytomegalovirus exposure and HLA in healthy donors. Amplification used 60 Vbeta primers and 13 Jbeta primers. Profiled with immunoSEQ multiplex PCR; TCRdb holds only in-frame clones, not every one. The table records approximately 130,000 clones, more than 70% of them present only once. The sequencing input was PBMCs. These receptors came from a woman aged 25 to 39 in good health and CMV-seropositive.

The J gene is TRBJ1-2, the V gene TRBV6-1, with 7 bases fitting TRBD1. The germline gives CDR1 MNHNS, CDR2 SASEGT. Trimming at V came to 2 bases and at J to 0 bases, leaving 3 bases not matched to a gene. CDR3 size: 15 residues. CDR3 DNA sequence: TGTGCCAGCAGTGAACGGGACAGAGCTAACTATGGCTACACCTTC. It translates to CASSERDRANYGYTF.

The chain couples TRBV5-1 to TRBJ1-3, with D possibly matching TRBD1 (6 bases). The V and J ends lost 0 bases and 4 bases respectively, with 8 bases between them. The CDR3 has 14 amino acids. Looked up from germline, CDR1 is SGHRS and CDR2 is YFSETQ. CDR3 loop: CASSLAGQGNTIYF. DNA of the CDR3: TGCGCCAGCAGCTTGGCGGGACAAGGAAACACCATATATTTT.

The chain couples TRBV2 to TRBJ1-1; D not resolved. The CDR3 consists of 13 residues. The germline gives CDR1 SNHLY, CDR2 FYNNEI. Between the trimmed V and J ends, which lost 6 bases and 0 bases, there was a span of 8 bases. The CDR3 protein is CASRSEVNTEAFF. CDR3 sequence (DNA): TGTGCCAGCAGATCGGAGGTGAACACTGAAGCTTTCTTT.

V gene TRBV5-6 combines with J gene TRBJ2-7, with D perhaps matching TRBD1 (5 bases). V was trimmed by 5 bases and J by 2 bases, leaving 17 bases between them. This CDR3 region has 15 residues. Germline V gives CDR1 SGHDT, CDR2 YYEEEE. The CDR3 DNA sequence: TGTGCCAGCAGTTCCGACAGCACAAATACCTACGAGCAGTACTTC. It is translated as CASSSDSTNTYEQYF.